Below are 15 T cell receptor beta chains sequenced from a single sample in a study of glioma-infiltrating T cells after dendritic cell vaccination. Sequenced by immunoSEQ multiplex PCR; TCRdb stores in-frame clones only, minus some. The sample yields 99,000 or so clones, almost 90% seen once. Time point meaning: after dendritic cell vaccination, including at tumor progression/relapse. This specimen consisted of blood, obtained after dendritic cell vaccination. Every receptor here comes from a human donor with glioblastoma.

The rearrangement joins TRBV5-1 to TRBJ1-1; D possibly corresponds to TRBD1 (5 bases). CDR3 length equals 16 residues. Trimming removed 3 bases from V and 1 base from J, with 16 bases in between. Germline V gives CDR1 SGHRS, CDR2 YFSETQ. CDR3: CASSSPAGTRNTEAFF. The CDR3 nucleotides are TGCGCCAGCAGCTCCCCAGCCGGGACTCGGAACACTGAAGCTTTCTTT.

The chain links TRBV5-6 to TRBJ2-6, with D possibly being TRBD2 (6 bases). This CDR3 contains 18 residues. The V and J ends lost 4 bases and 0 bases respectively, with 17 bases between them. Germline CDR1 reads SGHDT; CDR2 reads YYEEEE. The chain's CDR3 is CASSGGGGILSGANVLTF. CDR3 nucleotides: TGTGCCAGCAGCGGGGGAGGCGGGATCCTCTCTGGGGCCAACGTCCTGACTTTC. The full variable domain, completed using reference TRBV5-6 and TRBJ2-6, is DAGVTQSPTHLIKTRGQQVTLRCSPKSGHDTVSWYQQALGQGPQFIFQYYEEEERQRGNFPDRFSGHQFPNYSSELNVNALLLGDSALYLCASSGGGGILSGANVLTFGAGSRLTVL.

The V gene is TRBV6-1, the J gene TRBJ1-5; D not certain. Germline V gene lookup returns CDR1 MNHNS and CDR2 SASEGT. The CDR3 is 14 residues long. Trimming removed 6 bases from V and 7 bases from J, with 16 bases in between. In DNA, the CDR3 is TGTGCCAGCAGGAATGGAGTATCCGGCCAGCCCCAGCATTTT. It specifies CASRNGVSGQPQHF.

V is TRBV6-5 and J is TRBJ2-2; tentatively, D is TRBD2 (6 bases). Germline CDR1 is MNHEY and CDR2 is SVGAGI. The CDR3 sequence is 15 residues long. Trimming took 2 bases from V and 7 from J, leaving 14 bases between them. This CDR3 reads CASSYHRLGGGELFF. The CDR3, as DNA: TGTGCCAGCAGTTACCACAGACTAGGCGGCGGGGAGCTGTTTTTT.

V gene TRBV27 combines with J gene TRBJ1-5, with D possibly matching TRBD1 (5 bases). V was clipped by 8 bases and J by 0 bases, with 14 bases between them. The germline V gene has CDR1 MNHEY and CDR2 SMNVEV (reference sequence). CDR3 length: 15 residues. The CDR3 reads CASGGGRLSNQPQHF. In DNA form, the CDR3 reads TGTGCCAGCGGCGGGGGGAGGCTTAGCAATCAGCCCCAGCATTTT.

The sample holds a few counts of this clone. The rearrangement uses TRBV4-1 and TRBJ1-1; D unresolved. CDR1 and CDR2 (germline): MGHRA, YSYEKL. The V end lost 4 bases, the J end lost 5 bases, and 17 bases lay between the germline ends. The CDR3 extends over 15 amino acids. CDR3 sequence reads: CASSPPGNRRTEAFF. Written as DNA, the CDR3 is TGCGCCAGCAGCCCACCCGGGAACCGTCGGACTGAAGCTTTCTTT.

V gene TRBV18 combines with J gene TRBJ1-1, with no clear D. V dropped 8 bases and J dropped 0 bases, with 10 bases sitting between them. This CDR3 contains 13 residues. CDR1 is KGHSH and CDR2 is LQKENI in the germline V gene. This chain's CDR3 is CASRGTLNTEAFF. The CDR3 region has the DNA TGTGCCAGCCGCGGAACCCTGAACACTGAAGCTTTCTTT.

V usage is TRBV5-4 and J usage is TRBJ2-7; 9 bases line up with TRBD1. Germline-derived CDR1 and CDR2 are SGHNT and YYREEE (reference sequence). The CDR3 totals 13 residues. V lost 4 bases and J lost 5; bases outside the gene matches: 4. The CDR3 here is CASSLWTGDEQYF. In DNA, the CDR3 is TGTGCCAGCAGCCTCTGGACAGGGGACGAGCAGTACTTC.

CDR3 amino acids: CASSGGLRETQYF. The CDR3 DNA reads as TGTGCCAGCAGTGGGGGGTTACGGGAGACCCAGTACTTC. The gene calls are TRBV27 and TRBJ2-5, with D tentatively TRBD2 (6 bases). The V end lost 5 bases, the J end lost 5 bases, and 12 bases lay between the germline ends. Per the germline V gene, CDR1 is MNHEY and CDR2 is SMNVEV (reference sequence). The CDR3 consists of 13 residues.

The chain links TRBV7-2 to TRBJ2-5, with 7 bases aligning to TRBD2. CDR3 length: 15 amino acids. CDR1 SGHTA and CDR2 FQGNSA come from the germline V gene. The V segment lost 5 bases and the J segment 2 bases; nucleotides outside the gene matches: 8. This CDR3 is CASSTRLAGQETQYF. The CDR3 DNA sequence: TGTGCCAGCAGCACCCGACTAGCAGGACAAGAGACCCAGTACTTC.

The CDR3 DNA sequence: TGTGCCAGCAGTGTCGGGAGGAATGAGCAGTTCTTC. This gives the protein CASSVGRNEQFF. V usage is TRBV2 and J usage is TRBJ2-1; 7 bases line up with TRBD2. The CDR3 covers 12 residues. Germline CDR1 SNHLY, CDR2 FYNNEI. The junction had 1 base not matched to a gene; V was cut back by 4 bases and J by 7 bases.

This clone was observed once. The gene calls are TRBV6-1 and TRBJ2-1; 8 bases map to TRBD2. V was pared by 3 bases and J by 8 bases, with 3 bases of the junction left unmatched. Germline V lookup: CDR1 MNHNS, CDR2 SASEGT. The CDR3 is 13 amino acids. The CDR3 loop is CASSDQAGDEQFF. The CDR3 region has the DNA TGTGCCAGCAGTGACCAAGCGGGGGATGAGCAGTTCTTC.

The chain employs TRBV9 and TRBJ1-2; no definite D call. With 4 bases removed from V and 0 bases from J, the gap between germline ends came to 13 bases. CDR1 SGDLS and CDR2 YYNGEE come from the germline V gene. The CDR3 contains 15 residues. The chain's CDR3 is CASSLARSPNYGYTF. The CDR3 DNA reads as TGTGCCAGCAGCCTCGCCAGGTCGCCTAACTATGGCTACACCTTC.

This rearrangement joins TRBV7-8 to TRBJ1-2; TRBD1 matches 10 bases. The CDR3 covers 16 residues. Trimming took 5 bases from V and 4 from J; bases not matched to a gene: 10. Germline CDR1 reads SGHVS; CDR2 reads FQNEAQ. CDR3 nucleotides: TGTGCCAGCAGCCCCCGGGACAGGGGTTCGGTCTATGGCTACACCTTC. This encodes CASSPRDRGSVYGYTF.

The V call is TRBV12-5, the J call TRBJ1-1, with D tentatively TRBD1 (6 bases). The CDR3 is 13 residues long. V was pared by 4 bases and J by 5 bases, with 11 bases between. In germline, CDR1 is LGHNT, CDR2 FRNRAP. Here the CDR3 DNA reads TGTGCTAGTGGTTCCCTAAGGGGGACTGAAGCTTTCTTT. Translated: CASGSLRGTEAFF.